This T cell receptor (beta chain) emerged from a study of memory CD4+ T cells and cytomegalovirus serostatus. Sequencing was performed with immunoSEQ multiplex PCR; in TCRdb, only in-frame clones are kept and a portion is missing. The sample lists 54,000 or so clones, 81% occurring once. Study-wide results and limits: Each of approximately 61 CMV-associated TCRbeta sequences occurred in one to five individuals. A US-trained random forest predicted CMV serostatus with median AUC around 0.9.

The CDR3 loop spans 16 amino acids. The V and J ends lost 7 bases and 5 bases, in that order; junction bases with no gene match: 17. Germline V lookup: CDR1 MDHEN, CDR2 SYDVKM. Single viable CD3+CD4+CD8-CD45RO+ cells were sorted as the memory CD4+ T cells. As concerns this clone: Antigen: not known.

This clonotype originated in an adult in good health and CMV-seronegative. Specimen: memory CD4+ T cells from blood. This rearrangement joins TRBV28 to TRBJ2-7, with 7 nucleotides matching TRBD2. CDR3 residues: CASIPYEAGAPHEQYF. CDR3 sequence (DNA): TGTGCCAGCATCCCCTATGAGGCGGGAGCACCCCACGAGCAGTACTTC.